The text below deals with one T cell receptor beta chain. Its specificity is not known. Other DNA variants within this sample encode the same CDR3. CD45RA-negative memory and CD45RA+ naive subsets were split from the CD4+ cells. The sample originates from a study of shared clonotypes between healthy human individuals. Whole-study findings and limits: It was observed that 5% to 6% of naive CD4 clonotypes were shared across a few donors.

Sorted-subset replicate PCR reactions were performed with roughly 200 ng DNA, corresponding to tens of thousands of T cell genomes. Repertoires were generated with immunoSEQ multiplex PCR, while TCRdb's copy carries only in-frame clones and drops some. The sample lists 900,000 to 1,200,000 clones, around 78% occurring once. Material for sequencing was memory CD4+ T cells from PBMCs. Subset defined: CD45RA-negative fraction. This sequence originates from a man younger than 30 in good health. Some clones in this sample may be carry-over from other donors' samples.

The CDR3 protein is CASSRYGYTF. DNA of the CDR3: TGTGCCAGCAGTAGATATGGCTACACCTTC. The V and J genes are TRBV28 and TRBJ1-2; D remains unclear. The V end was cut by 5 bases, the J end by 5 bases, with 3 bases between. This CDR3 comprises 10 residues. The germline V gene encodes CDR1 MDHEN and CDR2 SYDVKM.